The T cell receptor beta chain described here comes from a study of tumor-infiltrating lymphocytes in primary liver carcinoma. Study-wide points: Tumors reached a significantly greater top-250-clone fraction than blood did (p = 0.039).

Trimming pared 2 bases from V and 5 bases from J, leaving 13 bases between. Germline loops: CDR1 MNHNY, CDR2 SVGAGI (reference sequence). The CDR3 covers 16 residues. Unsorted whole blood yielded blood RNA, and germline DNA was extracted as well. HBV chronically infected the treatment-naive patients. Starting from approximately 0.45 ug of total RNA, TCR beta cDNA was produced with a primer in the constant region. Nested multiplex PCR, run for three rounds with slightly modified ARM-PCR, yielded TCR beta libraries. With TRBV1-TRBV30 forward primers and a C-beta reverse primer, the first two PCR rounds were run for roughly 10 cycles each. TCRdb used MiXCR to reprocess the multiplex PCR reads, holding one entry per CDR3 protein. The data contain fewer than 400,000 distinct CDR3 sequences, 50% to 70% of them singletons. In this sample, this clonotype turned up once. Its antigen remains unknown. The missing conserved phenylalanine or tryptophan at the end of this CDR3 makes a read error likely.

The chain links TRBV6-6 to TRBJ1-6, with D perhaps TRBD1 (6 bases). The receptor's source is a man in his forties with primary liver carcinoma and hepatitis B virus infection. Sequencing was performed on peripheral blood. The CDR3 DNA reads TGTGCCAGCAGTTACGACCTTCGGACAGATAATTCACCCCTCCACCTT. This gives the protein CASSYDLRTDNSPLHL.